The 10 T cell receptor beta chains below come from one sample, sequenced in a study of T-cell memory formation after mild COVID-19. Each CDR3 protein gets one entry after TCRdb re-called the 5' RACE reads with MiXCR. The sample consists of 90,000 to 120,000 distinct CDR3 sequences, 15% to 20% of them appearing once. Input material: PBMCs or a T cell subset sorted from them (not recorded which). The receptors stem from a man between 18 and 35 years old who had mild COVID-19 (a few samples of this study predate the infection). Cell type and time point are not known.

This clonotype was observed a few times. This chain connects TRBV5-1 to TRBJ2-1, with a possible D match to TRBD2 (5 bases). The ends were cut back, 6 bases at V and 11 bases at J, with 21 bases in the middle. The CDR3 is 14 amino acids. CDR1 is SGHRS, CDR2 YFSETQ, per germline. The CDR3 loop is CASTSIRGRAQQFF. Written as DNA, the CDR3 is TGCGCCAGCACTTCGATTCGTGGGCGGGCCCAGCAGTTCTTC.

The genes are TRBV5-1 and TRBJ2-5, with D perhaps matching TRBD2 (6 bases). Trimming left V 4 bases short and J 3 bases short, with 16 bases between. This CDR3 is 15 amino acids long. Looked up from germline, CDR1 is SGHRS and CDR2 is YFSETQ. The CDR3 DNA sequence: TGCGCCAGCAGCCCCCGGGCGGGAAGAGAAGAGACCCAGTACTTC. It specifies CASSPRAGREETQYF.

This clonotype turned up a few times. V usage is TRBV10-3 and J usage is TRBJ2-1, with 9 bases aligning to TRBD2. The CDR3 totals 13 residues. Germline V CDR1 and CDR2: ENHRY, SYGVKD. V lost 5 bases to trimming and J lost 8 bases; unmatched junction nucleotides: 4. CDR3 protein: CAISSGGRDEQFF. The CDR3 DNA follows: TGTGCCATCAGTAGCGGGGGGCGGGATGAGCAGTTCTTC.

This clonotype rates as medium-sized. The chain uses TRBV6-2 or TRBV6-3 and TRBJ2-1; 13 nucleotides align to TRBD2. CDR3 length: 18 residues. V was pared by 6 bases and J by 3 bases, with 11 bases of the junction left unmatched. CDR1 MNHEY and CDR2 SVGEGT come from the germline V gene. Here the CDR3 DNA reads TGTGCCAGCAGGGGTGGACTAGCGGGGGTACCCCTCTACAATGAGCAGTTCTTC. It yields the protein CASRGGLAGVPLYNEQFF.

A few counts support this clonotype. The chain combines TRBV5-1 with TRBJ2-7; possibly TRBD1 for D (6 bases). CDR1 and CDR2 (germline): SGHRS, YFSETQ. Trimming took off 2 bases at V and 5 bases at J, with 14 bases between the two ends. The CDR3 is made up of 14 amino acids. The CDR3 nucleotides are TGCGCCAGCAGCTTAAAGGACAGTAGGCACGAGCAGTACTTC. Its translation: CASSLKDSRHEQYF.

The CDR3, as DNA: TGTGCCAGCAGCTTAGGGCTAGATCAGACCCAGTACTTC. Its translation is CASSLGLDQTQYF. V and J are TRBV7-2 and TRBJ2-5; D not certain. Germline values: CDR1 SGHTA, CDR2 FQGNSA. The CDR3 is made up of 13 amino acids. The germline V and J ends were trimmed by 1 base and 6 bases, with 9 bases remaining between them.

This clonotype was counted only a few times. This chain connects TRBV7-2 to TRBJ2-5; D remains unclear. From germline, CDR1 is SGHTA and CDR2 FQGNSA. The CDR3 totals 14 residues. V lost 6 bases and J lost 5, with 16 bases in between. The CDR3 DNA reads as TGTGCCAGCAGTTCACATTCAGGTCCCGAGACCCAGTACTTC. This translates into CASSSHSGPETQYF.

This clonotype was seen a few times. V and J are TRBV12-3 or TRBV12-4 and TRBJ1-5; 9 bases are shared with TRBD1. The CDR3 totals 14 residues. J gave up 5 bases and V 5 bases, and 4 bases lay outside the gene matches. CDR3 sequence reads: CASSGTGGDQPQHF. CDR3 nucleotides: TGTGCCAGCAGTGGCACAGGGGGCGATCAGCCCCAGCATTTT.

The chain uses TRBV5-1 and TRBJ1-1, with 9 bases fitting TRBD1. Per the germline V gene, CDR1 is SGHRS and CDR2 is YFSETQ. Trimming at V came to 4 bases and at J to 0 bases, leaving 4 bases not matched to a gene. The CDR3 length is 15 residues. The CDR3 region has the DNA TGCGCCAGCAGCCACAGACAGGGGGTGAACACTGAAGCTTTCTTT. This codes for CASSHRQGVNTEAFF.

The chain combines TRBV19 with TRBJ2-1, with TRBD1 as a possible D gene (6 bases). Trimming pared 11 bases from V and 4 bases from J, leaving 12 bases between. From germline, CDR1 is LNHDA and CDR2 SQIVND (reference sequence). The CDR3 has 12 amino acids. Here the CDR3 DNA reads TGTGCCTCCAGAAGGGGGTACAATGAGCAGTTCTTC. Its translation: CASRRGYNEQFF.